One and the same sample provided the 16 T cell receptor beta chains below, sequenced in a study of beta chain features in type 1 diabetes (dated by TCRdb to the late 2010s). Paper-wide results and their limitations: A moderate but significant shortening of TCRB CDR3 length was observed in type 1 diabetes patients in all four CD4+ subsets.

The antigens of these receptors remain unknown. Library preparation used the immunoSEQ multiplex PCR assay. All of the isolated RNA was reverse transcribed with the High Capacity cDNA Reverse Transcription Kit, so expressed TCRB transcripts were sequenced. Held by TCRdb, this immuneACCESS table contains in-frame sequences only and omits some clones. Under half of the omission traces to an unresolved V gene where checked; the cause of the rest is unknown. For this sample there are about 340,000 clones; 13% appear just once. The ten largest clones capture 0.015% of the sample. Sequencing used naive CD4+ T cells from blood. In light of the paper, this sample's cell subset or site label describes: true naive CD4+ T cells. Receptors originate from a woman between 18 and 30 years old with type 1 diabetes.

V is TRBV10-3 and J is TRBJ1-2, with 7 bases fitting TRBD1. V was clipped by 5 bases and J by 3 bases; unmatched bases: 9. From germline, CDR1 is ENHRY and CDR2 SYGVKD. CDR3 length: 15 residues. The CDR3 DNA is TGTGCCATCAGTAATAACAGGGGATTGGACTATGGCTACACCTTC. It specifies CAISNNRGLDYGYTF.

The chain uses TRBV7-8 and TRBJ2-5, with 10 bases matching TRBD2. This CDR3 contains 16 residues. Trimming removed 5 bases from V and 5 bases from J; junction bases left unmatched: 11. CDR1 is SGHVS and CDR2 is FQNEAQ in the germline V gene. CDR3 in DNA: TGTGCCAGCAGCGCGAGACTAGCGGGTGGGGCGGAGACCCAGTACTTC. Amino acids: CASSARLAGGAETQYF.

In this sample, this clone turned up a few times. J is TRBJ1-2 and V is TRBV29-1; 9 bases map to TRBD1. This CDR3 is 12 amino acids long. V trimming: 5 bases; J trimming: 8 bases; junction bases outside the gene matches: 6. CDR1 and CDR2 (germline): SQVTM, ANQGSEA. CDR3 residues: CSVKQGAEGYTF. In nucleotides, the CDR3 is TGCAGCGTTAAACAGGGGGCGGAGGGCTACACCTTC.

V usage is TRBV28 and J usage is TRBJ2-2; possible D gene TRBD1, 5 bases. Germline CDR1 reads MDHEN; CDR2 reads SYDVKM. The CDR3 totals 13 residues. With 7 bases removed from V and 4 bases from J, the gap between germline ends came to 10 bases. The CDR3 reads CASIRGPTGELFF. In DNA, the CDR3 is TGTGCCAGCATTAGGGGTCCCACCGGGGAGCTGTTTTTT.

The chain combines TRBV30 with TRBJ2-1; D gene ambiguous. V gave up 0 bases and J gave up 2 bases, with 8 bases separating them. Germline V gene sequence: CDR1 GTSNPN, CDR2 SVGIG (reference sequence). The CDR3 is 14 amino acids. The CDR3 is CAWSVFGPYNEQFF. The CDR3 coding sequence is TGTGCCTGGAGTGTATTTGGCCCCTACAATGAGCAGTTCTTC. Filled out from reference TRBV30 and TRBJ2-1, the complete variable domain reads SQTIHQWPATLVQPVGSPLSLECTVEGTSNPNLYWYRQAAGRGLQLLFYSVGIGQISSEVPQNLSASRPQDRQFILSSKKLLLSDSGFYLCAWSVFGPYNEQFFGPGTRLTVL.

The chain joins TRBV28 to TRBJ2-7; 10 nucleotides agree with TRBD1. Looked up from germline, CDR1 is MDHEN and CDR2 is SYDVKM. This CDR3 comprises 15 residues. The V and J ends lost 6 bases and 3 bases, in that order; junction bases with no gene match: 8. The CDR3: CASSPTGQGIYEQYV. The DNA of the CDR3 is TGTGCCAGCAGCCCCACGGGACAGGGGATCTACGAGCAGTACGTC.

This clone appeared a few times. The chain combines TRBV19 with TRBJ2-7; maybe TRBD2 (5 bases). Germline V gene sequence: CDR1 LNHDA, CDR2 SQIVND (reference sequence). The V and J ends lost 3 bases and 3 bases respectively, with 15 bases between them. CDR3 length: 15 amino acids. The CDR3 is CASSINEGGRYEQYF. The CDR3 nucleotides are TGTGCCAGTAGTATCAATGAGGGCGGGCGCTACGAGCAGTACTTC.

This clone was picked up a small number of times. This chain joins TRBV11-2 and TRBJ2-1, with 8 nucleotides matching TRBD2. This CDR3 is 17 amino acids long. Looked up from germline, CDR1 is SGHAT and CDR2 is FQNNGV. Losses at the gene ends were 3 bases for V and 0 bases for J; bases not matched to a gene: 7. Written as DNA, the CDR3 is TGTGCCAGCAGCTTCCTCCGGGGGGGGAGCTCCTACAATGAGCAGTTCTTC. Translated: CASSFLRGGSSYNEQFF.

The CDR3, as DNA: TGTGCCAGCAGGCTAGCGGACTCCTACGAGCAGTACTTC. It encodes CASRLADSYEQYF. The V gene is TRBV6-6, the J gene TRBJ2-7; 7 nucleotides match TRBD2. Germline-derived CDR1 and CDR2 are MNHNY and SVGAGI (reference sequence). CDR3 length: 13 residues. V was clipped by 6 bases and J by 0 bases; unmatched bases: 2.

This clone has only a few counts. V is TRBV12-5 and J is TRBJ2-5, with 8 bases lining up with TRBD2. Trimming took 5 bases from V and 5 from J; bases not matched to a gene: 4. This CDR3 comprises 13 residues. CDR1 is LGHNT, CDR2 FRNRAP, per germline. Written as DNA, the CDR3 is TGTGCTAGTGGTCTGAGCGGGAGTGAGACCCAGTACTTC. Translation: CASGLSGSETQYF.

The rearrangement joins TRBV28 to TRBJ2-5; the D gene is possibly TRBD2 (5 bases). The germline V gene encodes CDR1 MDHEN and CDR2 SYDVKM. This CDR3 comprises 17 residues. Between the trimmed V and J ends, which lost 5 bases and 2 bases, there was a span of 21 bases. This CDR3 is CASSGSPGEGWQETQYF. The CDR3 nucleotides read TGTGCCAGCAGTGGTTCACCCGGGGAAGGGTGGCAAGAGACCCAGTACTTC.

This chain uses TRBV14 with TRBJ2-1; no firm D call. Trimming removed 4 bases at V and 6 bases at J, with 13 bases between. Germline V gives CDR1 SGHDN, CDR2 FVKESK. The CDR3 spans 14 residues. The CDR3 nucleotides are TGTGCCAGCAGCCGGTTTAGTATCGGCAATGAGCAGTTCTTC. Protein product: CASSRFSIGNEQFF.

In its sample, this clone was seen a few times. The V and J genes are TRBV5-4 and TRBJ1-2; D is possibly TRBD1 (6 bases). The germline gives CDR1 SGHNT, CDR2 YYREEE (reference sequence). CDR3 size: 13 residues. The ends were cut back, 2 bases at V and 4 bases at J, with 9 bases in the middle. The CDR3 region has the DNA TGTGCCAGCAGCTTCAGGGGTAGCTATGGCTACACCTTC. Protein product: CASSFRGSYGYTF.

This clone has only a few counts. The J gene is TRBJ2-1, the V gene TRBV4-3, with 10 positions matching TRBD2. Germline CDR1 LGHNA, CDR2 YSLEER. The length of the CDR3 is 16 residues. V lost 0 bases, J lost 12 bases, and 11 bases stayed unmatched. DNA for the CDR3: TGCGCCAGCAGCCAAGATCCCCCTAGCGGGGGAGAGGGGCAGTTCTTC. This sequence encodes CASSQDPPSGGEGQFF.

Only a few counts were recorded for this clone. The V call is TRBV7-3, the J call TRBJ2-4; tentatively, D is TRBD2 (6 bases). V was pared by 5 bases and J by 0 bases, with 8 bases between. The V gene's germline CDR1 is SGHTA and CDR2 FQGTGA. This CDR3 has 14 amino acids. The CDR3 DNA follows: TGTGCCAGCAGCCAGGAGGGAGCCAAAAACATTCAGTACTTC. As protein: CASSQEGAKNIQYF.

The chain combines TRBV27 with TRBJ2-1; TRBD2 matches at 12 bases. V shed 10 bases, J shed 7 bases, and the junction held 5 bases outside the gene matches. Germline lookup yields CDR1 MNHEY and CDR2 SMNVEV (reference sequence). CDR3 length: 13 residues. CDR3 sequence: CATRLAGANEQFF. CDR3 DNA: TGTGCCACCCGACTAGCGGGAGCGAATGAGCAGTTCTTC.